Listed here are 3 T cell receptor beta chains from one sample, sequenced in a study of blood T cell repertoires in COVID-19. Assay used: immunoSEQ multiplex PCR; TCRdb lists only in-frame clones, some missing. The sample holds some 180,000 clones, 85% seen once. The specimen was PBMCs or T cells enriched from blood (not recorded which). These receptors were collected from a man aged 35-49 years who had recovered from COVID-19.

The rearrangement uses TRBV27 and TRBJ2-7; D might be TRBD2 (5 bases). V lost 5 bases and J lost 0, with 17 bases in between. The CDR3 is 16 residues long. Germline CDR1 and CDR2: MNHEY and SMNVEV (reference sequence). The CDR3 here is CASSPSPAESSYEQYF. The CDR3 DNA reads TGTGCCAGCAGTCCCTCCCCAGCGGAGAGCTCCTACGAGCAGTACTTC.

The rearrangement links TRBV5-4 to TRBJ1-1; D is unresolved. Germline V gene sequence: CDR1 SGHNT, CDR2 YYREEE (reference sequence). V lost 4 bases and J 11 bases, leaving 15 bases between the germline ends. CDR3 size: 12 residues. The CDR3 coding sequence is TGTGCCAGCAGCCTAACCACCGAAAAGGCTTTCTTT. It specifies CASSLTTEKAFF.

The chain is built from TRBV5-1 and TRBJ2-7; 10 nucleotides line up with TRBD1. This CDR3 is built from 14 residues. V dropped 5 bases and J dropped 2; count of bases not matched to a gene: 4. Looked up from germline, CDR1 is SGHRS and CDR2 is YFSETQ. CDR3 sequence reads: CASRAGTGAYEQYF. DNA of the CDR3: TGCGCCAGCAGAGCCGGGACAGGGGCCTACGAGCAGTACTTC.